One and the same sample provided the 18 T cell receptor beta chains below, sequenced in a study of human CD4 T cells and Enterobacteriaceae. The memory gate held CD4+ cells that were not CD45RA+CCR7+CD95- naive cells, over 95% pure. The protocol was immunoSEQ multiplex PCR, while the TCRdb copy is restricted to in-frame clones and leaves out a portion. The data contain tens of thousands of clones, roughly four fifths of them singletons. Input material: memory CD4+ T cells from blood. The receptors here all came from a human donor in good health.

Here the CDR3 DNA reads TGCGCCAGCAGCTTGGTTGGCAGAATCACAGATACGCAGTATTTT. This sequence encodes CASSLVGRITDTQYF. This rearrangement joins TRBV5-1 to TRBJ2-3; D not certain. The CDR3 runs to 15 residues. Germline CDR1 SGHRS, CDR2 YFSETQ. V lost 0 bases and J lost 2, with 10 bases in between.

The chain links TRBV7-6 to TRBJ2-5; TRBD1 aligns across 9 bases. The V gene's germline CDR1 is SGHVS and CDR2 FNYEAQ. CDR3 length: 14 amino acids. J was trimmed by 4 bases and V by 10 bases; bases with no gene match: 10. This CDR3 reads CATGMGQGGETQYF. CDR3 in DNA: TGTGCCACCGGAATGGGACAGGGTGGAGAGACCCAGTACTTC.

This clone has just one count. This chain links TRBV10-3 with TRBJ2-7, with a weak D call TRBD2 (6 bases). The CDR3 totals 13 residues. The germline V gene has CDR1 ENHRY and CDR2 SYGVKD. V gave up 5 bases and J gave up 7 bases, with 15 bases separating them. The CDR3, as DNA: TGTGCCATCAGTTTGATGTCGGGAGATGAGCAGTACTTC. Protein: CAISLMSGDEQYF.

The chain has TRBV28 and TRBJ1-1; D remains ambiguous. Germline CDR1 MDHEN, CDR2 SYDVKM. Trimming took off 3 bases at V and 4 bases at J, with 15 bases between the two ends. The CDR3 extends over 15 amino acids. CDR3 protein: CASSFSRGPGTEAFF. The CDR3, as DNA: TGTGCCAGCAGTTTCTCTAGAGGCCCTGGCACTGAAGCTTTCTTT.

This clone is medium-sized by share. The J gene is TRBJ2-7, the V gene TRBV5-1; TRBD2 aligns across 12 bases. V was pared by 0 bases and J by 5 bases, with 3 bases of the junction left unmatched. The CDR3 has 15 amino acids. The V gene's germline CDR1 is SGHRS and CDR2 YFSETQ. In DNA form, the CDR3 reads TGCGCCAGCAGCTTGGACCCTAGCGGGGGGGACGAGCAGTACTTC. The encoded protein is CASSLDPSGGDEQYF.

The V gene is TRBV5-6, the J gene TRBJ1-1, with TRBD1 matching 9 bases. With V trimmed by 4 bases and J by 2 bases, 6 bases remained unmatched. The germline gives CDR1 SGHDT, CDR2 YYEEEE. The CDR3 loop spans 15 amino acids. The CDR3 loop is CASSTPGQGNTEAFF. As DNA, the CDR3 is TGTGCCAGCAGCACCCCGGGACAGGGAAACACTGAAGCTTTCTTT.

This clone is a singleton in its sample. This chain links TRBV28 with TRBJ1-3; D gene ambiguous. Trimming pared 2 bases from V and 1 base from J, leaving 6 bases between. This CDR3 spans 14 amino acids. Per germline, CDR1 MDHEN and CDR2 SYDVKM. The CDR3 DNA sequence: TGTGCCAGCAGTTTACCGTTTTCTGGAAACACCATATATTTT. This codes for CASSLPFSGNTIYF. The variable domain in full, with the rest retrieved from reference TRBV28 and TRBJ1-3, is DVKVTQSSRYLVKRTGEKVFLECVQDMDHENMFWYRQDPGLGLRLIYFSYDVKMKEKGDIPEGYSVSREKKERFSLILESASTNQTSMYLCASSLPFSGNTIYFGEGSWLTVV.

V gene TRBV9 combines with J gene TRBJ1-6; perhaps TRBD1 as D (5 bases). Trimming pared 4 bases from V and 7 bases from J, leaving 12 bases between. Germline V gene data show CDR1 as SGDLS and CDR2 as YYNGEE. This CDR3 is 14 amino acids long. CDR3 coding DNA: TGTGCCAGCAGCCAACGCCAGGGAAATTCACCCCTCCACTTT. Encoded protein: CASSQRQGNSPLHF.

The chain is built from TRBV5-6 and TRBJ1-2; D gene ambiguous. V dropped 1 base and J dropped 6 bases, with 7 bases sitting between them. The CDR3 has 12 amino acids. CDR1 is SGHDT and CDR2 is YYEEEE in the germline V gene. The DNA of the CDR3 is TGTGCCAGCAGCTTGTCCCCCCATGGCTACACCTTC. Its translation: CASSLSPHGYTF.

The chain links TRBV5-1 to TRBJ2-7; 14 positions agree with TRBD2. The CDR3 has 15 residues. CDR1 and CDR2 from the germline V gene are SGHRS and YFSETQ. The junction had 1 base not matched to a gene; V was cut back by 0 bases and J by 5 bases. CDR3 bases: TGCGCCAGCAGCTTGGCGACTAGCGGGAGGGACGAGCAGTACTTC. Protein sequence: CASSLATSGRDEQYF.

The J gene is TRBJ2-7, the V gene TRBV2; D is perhaps TRBD2 (5 bases). CDR1 and CDR2 from the germline V gene are SNHLY and FYNNEI. V was trimmed by 8 bases and J by 0 bases, leaving 14 bases between them. The CDR3 covers 14 residues. In DNA form, the CDR3 reads TGTGCCAGCCGTAAAAGCGGCCCCTCCTACGAGCAGTACTTC. Its protein is CASRKSGPSYEQYF.

The chain uses TRBV5-1 and TRBJ2-7; 7 bases fit TRBD1. The trim removed 4 bases at V and 5 bases at J, leaving 15 bases unmatched. Germline loops: CDR1 SGHRS, CDR2 YFSETQ. This CDR3 contains 16 residues. The DNA of the CDR3 is TGCGCCAGCAGCCGATCCTCGACAGGGAGAGTCGACGAGCAGTACTTC. This gives the protein CASSRSSTGRVDEQYF.

This rearrangement joins TRBV2 to TRBJ2-1, with 14 bases matching TRBD2. This CDR3 is built from 16 residues. Germline values: CDR1 SNHLY, CDR2 FYNNEI. V was pared by 2 bases and J by 12 bases, with 9 bases of the junction left unmatched. The CDR3 coding sequence is TGTGCCAGCAGTGAAAGATCGGGACTAGCGGGGGATGGGCAGTTCTTC. It yields the protein CASSERSGLAGDGQFF.

This clone came up once. This chain joins TRBV28 and TRBJ1-2, with 8 nucleotides matching TRBD1. The CDR3 contains 15 residues. Germline V gives CDR1 MDHEN, CDR2 SYDVKM. V gave up 7 bases and J gave up 2 bases; unmatched junction bases: 9. This CDR3 is CASIKLQGGNYGYTF. DNA for the CDR3: TGTGCCAGCATAAAACTACAGGGGGGAAACTATGGCTACACCTTC.

This chain connects TRBV28 to TRBJ1-2, with D possibly matching TRBD1 (6 bases). CDR1 MDHEN and CDR2 SYDVKM come from the germline V gene. The CDR3 is 15 residues long. Trimming removed 6 bases at V and 1 base at J, with 15 bases between. The CDR3 loop reads CASRPPGQSNYGYTF. In nucleotides, the CDR3 is TGTGCCAGCAGGCCACCGGGACAAAGTAACTATGGCTACACCTTC.

This clone came up a few times. The gene calls are TRBV19 and TRBJ1-3, with D perhaps TRBD1 (5 bases). This CDR3 region has 15 residues. The germline V gene encodes CDR1 LNHDA and CDR2 SQIVND (reference sequence). Trimming pared 5 bases from V and 0 bases from J, leaving 11 bases between. The CDR3 region is CASSDPGPSGNTIYF. In DNA form, the CDR3 reads TGTGCCAGTAGTGATCCAGGGCCCTCTGGAAACACCATATATTTT.

The CDR3: CASSLVGLAPNLNTEAFF. The CDR3 DNA follows: TGTGCCAGCAGCTTAGTGGGGCTTGCGCCCAATCTGAACACTGAAGCTTTCTTT. This chain uses TRBV7-6 with TRBJ1-1; perhaps TRBD1 as D (5 bases). The V gene lost 1 base and the J gene lost 0 bases, with 18 bases spanning the gap. This CDR3 region has 18 residues. Germline V CDR1 and CDR2: SGHVS, FNYEAQ.

V gene TRBV19 combines with J gene TRBJ1-1; no clear D gene. There are 14 residues in the CDR3. V was shortened by 1 base and J by 5 bases, with 11 bases between the two germline ends. Germline V CDR1 and CDR2: LNHDA, SQIVND (reference sequence). CDR3 loop: CASSIGAAGTEAFF. The DNA for the CDR3 is TGTGCCAGTAGTATAGGCGCCGCGGGGACTGAAGCTTTCTTT.